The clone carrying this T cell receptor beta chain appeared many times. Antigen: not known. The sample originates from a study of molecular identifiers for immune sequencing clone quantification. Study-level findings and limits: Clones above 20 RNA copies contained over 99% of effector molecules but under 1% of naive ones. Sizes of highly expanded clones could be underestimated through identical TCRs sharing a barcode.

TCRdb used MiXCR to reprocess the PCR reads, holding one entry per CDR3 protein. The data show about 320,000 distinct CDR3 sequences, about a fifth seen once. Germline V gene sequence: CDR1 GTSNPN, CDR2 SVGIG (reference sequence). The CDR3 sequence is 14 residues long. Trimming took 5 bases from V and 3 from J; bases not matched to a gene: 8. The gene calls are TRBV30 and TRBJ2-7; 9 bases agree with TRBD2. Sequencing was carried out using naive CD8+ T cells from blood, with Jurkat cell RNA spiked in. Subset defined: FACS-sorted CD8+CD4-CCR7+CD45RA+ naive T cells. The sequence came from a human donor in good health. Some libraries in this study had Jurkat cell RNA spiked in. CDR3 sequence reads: CAWSAAGGLYEQYF. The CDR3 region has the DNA TGTGCCTGGTCGGCGGCGGGGGGGCTCTACGAGCAGTACTTC.